This TCR beta chain was obtained from a study of blood T cell repertoires in COVID-19. Study background: Acute and convalescent COVID-19 samples came from the United States, Italy and Spain. From T cells, B-cell-depleted T cells, or PBMCs came the material, which was cDNA or gDNA.

Authors' methods: Amplification with reference gene primers provided the estimates of nucleated cell counts. Data came from immunoSEQ multiplex PCR; TCRdb stores just in-frame clones and leaves some out. That table gives V, J and clone size, and the DNA gave D and trimming. The data hold about 190,000 clones, with about 86% observed a single time. This CDR3 is 17 amino acids long. Germline V lookup: CDR1 SGDLS, CDR2 YYNGEE. V was cut by 3 bases and J by 7 bases, with 22 bases left in between. Sequenced input: peripheral blood. This rearrangement joins TRBV9 to TRBJ2-2; D remains unclear. The sequence came from a man between 45 and 60 years old with active or convalescent COVID-19. The CDR3 is CASSAQVGPPLDGELFF. The CDR3 coding sequence is TGTGCCAGCAGCGCCCAGGTTGGGCCGCCTTTGGACGGGGAGCTGTTTTTT.